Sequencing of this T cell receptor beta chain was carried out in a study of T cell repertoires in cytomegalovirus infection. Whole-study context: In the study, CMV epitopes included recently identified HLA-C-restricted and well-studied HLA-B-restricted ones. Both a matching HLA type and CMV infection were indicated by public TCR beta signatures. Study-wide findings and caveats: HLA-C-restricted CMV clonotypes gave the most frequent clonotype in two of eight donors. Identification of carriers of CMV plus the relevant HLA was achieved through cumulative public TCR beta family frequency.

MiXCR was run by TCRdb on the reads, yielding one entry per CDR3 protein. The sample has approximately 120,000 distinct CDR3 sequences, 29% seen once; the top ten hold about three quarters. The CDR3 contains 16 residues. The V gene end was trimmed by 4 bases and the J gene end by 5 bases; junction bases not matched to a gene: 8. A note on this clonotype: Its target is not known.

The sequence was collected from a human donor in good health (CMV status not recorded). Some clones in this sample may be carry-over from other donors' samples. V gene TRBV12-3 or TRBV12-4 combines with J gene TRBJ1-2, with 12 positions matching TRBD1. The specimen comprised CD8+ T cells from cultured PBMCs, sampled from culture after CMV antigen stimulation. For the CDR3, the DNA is TGTGCCAGCAGTTCCGGACCGGGACAGGGGGCTTATGGCTACACCTTC. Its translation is CASSSGPGQGAYGYTF.